This T cell receptor (beta chain) was documented in a study of blood T cell repertoires in COVID-19. The authors' processing: Amplifying reference gene primers gave estimates of nucleated cell counts. The method was immunoSEQ multiplex PCR; TCRdb's version includes in-frame clones alone and lacks a portion of them. V and J calls and clone size are those listed in that table; D and trimming were worked out from the DNA. The sample has around 120,000 clones, about 85% seen once. The TCR comes from a human donor in a cohort sampled during active COVID-19. The sequencing input was peripheral blood.

CDR3 region: CASSESGTSKTQYF. The DNA for the CDR3 is TGTGCCAGCAGTGAATCCGGGACTAGCAAGACCCAGTACTTC. The gene calls are TRBV6-4 and TRBJ2-5; 9 bases line up with TRBD2. Germline V gene lookup returns CDR1 MRHNA and CDR2 SNTAGT. CDR3 length equals 14 residues. Losses at the gene ends were 3 bases for V and 6 bases for J; bases not matched to a gene: 5.